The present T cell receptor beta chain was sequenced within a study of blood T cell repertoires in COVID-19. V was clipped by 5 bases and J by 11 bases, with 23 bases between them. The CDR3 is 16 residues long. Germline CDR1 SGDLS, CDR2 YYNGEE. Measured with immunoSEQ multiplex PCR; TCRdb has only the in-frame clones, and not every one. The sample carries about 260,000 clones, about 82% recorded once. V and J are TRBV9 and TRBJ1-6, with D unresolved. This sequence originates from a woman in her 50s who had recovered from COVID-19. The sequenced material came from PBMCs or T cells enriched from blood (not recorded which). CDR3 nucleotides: TGTGCCAGCAGTCTGGGCAGCCCCTCGTTTCCGGCACCCCTCCACTTT. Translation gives CASSLGSPSFPAPLHF.